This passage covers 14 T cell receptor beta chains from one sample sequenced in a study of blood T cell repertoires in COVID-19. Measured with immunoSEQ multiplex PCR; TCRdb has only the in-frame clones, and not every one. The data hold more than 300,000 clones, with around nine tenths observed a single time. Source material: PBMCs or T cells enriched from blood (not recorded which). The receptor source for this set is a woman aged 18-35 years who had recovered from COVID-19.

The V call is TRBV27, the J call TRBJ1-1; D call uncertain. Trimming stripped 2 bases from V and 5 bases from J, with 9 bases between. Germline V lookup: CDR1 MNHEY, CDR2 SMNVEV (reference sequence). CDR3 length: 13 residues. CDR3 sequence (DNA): TGTGCCAGCAGTTTAAGGGAGGGTACTGAAGCTTTCTTT. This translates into CASSLREGTEAFF.

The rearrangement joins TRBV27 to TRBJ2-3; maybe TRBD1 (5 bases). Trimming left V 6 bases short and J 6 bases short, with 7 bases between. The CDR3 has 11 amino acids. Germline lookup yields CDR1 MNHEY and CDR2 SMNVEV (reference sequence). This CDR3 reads CASRGLDTQYF. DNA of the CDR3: TGTGCCAGCAGGGGGCTTGATACGCAGTATTTT.

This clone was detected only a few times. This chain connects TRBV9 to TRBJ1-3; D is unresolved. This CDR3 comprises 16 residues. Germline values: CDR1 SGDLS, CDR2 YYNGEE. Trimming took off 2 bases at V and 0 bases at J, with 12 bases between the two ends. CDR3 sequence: CASSVNDILSGNTIYF. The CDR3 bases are TGTGCCAGCAGCGTTAACGACATCCTCTCTGGAAACACCATATATTTT.

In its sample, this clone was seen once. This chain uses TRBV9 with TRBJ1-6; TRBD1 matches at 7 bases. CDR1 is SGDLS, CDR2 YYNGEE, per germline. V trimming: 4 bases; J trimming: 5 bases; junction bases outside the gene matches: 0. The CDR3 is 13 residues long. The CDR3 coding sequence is TGTGCCAGCAGCACAGGGGATAATTCACCCCTCCACTTT. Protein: CASSTGDNSPLHF.

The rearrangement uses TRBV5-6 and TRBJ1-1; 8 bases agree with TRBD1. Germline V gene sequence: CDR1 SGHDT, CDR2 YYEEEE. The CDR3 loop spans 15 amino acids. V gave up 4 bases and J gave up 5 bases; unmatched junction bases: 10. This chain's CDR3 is CASSDSPGGWTEAFF. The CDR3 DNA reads TGTGCCAGCAGCGATTCCCCAGGGGGCTGGACTGAAGCTTTCTTT.

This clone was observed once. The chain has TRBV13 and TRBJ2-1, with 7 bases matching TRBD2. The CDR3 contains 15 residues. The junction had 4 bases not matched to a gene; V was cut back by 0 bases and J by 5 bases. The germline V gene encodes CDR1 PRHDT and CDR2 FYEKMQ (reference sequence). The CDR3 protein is CASSLGGGGNNEQFF. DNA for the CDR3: TGTGCCAGCAGCTTAGGTGGCGGGGGAAACAATGAGCAGTTCTTC.

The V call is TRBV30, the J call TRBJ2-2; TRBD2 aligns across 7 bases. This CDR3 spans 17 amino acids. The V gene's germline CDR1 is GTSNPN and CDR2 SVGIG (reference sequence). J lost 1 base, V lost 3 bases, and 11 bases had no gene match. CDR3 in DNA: TGTGCCTGGAGGGTAGGACTAGTATCGGGGAACACCGGGGAGCTGTTTTTT. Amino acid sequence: CAWRVGLVSGNTGELFF.

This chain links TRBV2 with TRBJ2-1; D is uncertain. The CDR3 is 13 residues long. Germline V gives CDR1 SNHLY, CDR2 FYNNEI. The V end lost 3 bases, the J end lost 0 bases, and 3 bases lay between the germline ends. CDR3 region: CASSDLSYNEQFF. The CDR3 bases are TGTGCCAGCAGTGACCTCTCCTACAATGAGCAGTTCTTC.

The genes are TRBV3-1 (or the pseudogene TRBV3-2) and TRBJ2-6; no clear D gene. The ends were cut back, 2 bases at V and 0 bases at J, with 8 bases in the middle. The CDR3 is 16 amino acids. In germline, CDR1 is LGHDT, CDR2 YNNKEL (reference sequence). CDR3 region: CASSQSRPSGANVLTF. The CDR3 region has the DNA TGTGCCAGCAGCCAATCGAGGCCCTCTGGGGCCAACGTCCTGACTTTC.

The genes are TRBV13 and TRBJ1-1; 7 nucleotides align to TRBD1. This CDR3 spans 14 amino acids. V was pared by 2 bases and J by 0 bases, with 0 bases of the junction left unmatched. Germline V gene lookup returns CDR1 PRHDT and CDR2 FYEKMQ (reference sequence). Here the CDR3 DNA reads TGTGCCAGCAGCTTAAGGGGGCTGAACACTGAAGCTTTCTTT. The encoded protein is CASSLRGLNTEAFF.

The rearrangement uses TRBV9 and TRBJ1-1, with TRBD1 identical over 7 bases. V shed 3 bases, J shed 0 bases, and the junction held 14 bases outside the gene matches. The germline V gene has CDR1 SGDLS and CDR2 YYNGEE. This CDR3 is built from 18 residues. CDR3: CASSERGSGTAMNTEAFF. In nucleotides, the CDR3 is TGTGCCAGCAGCGAGAGGGGCTCCGGGACAGCCATGAACACTGAAGCTTTCTTT.

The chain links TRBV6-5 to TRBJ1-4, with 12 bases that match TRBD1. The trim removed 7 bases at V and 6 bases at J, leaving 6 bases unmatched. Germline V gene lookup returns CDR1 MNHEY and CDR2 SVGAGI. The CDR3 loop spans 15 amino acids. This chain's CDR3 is CASTNGDRGHEKLFF. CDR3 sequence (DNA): TGTGCCAGCACTAACGGGGACAGGGGGCATGAAAAACTGTTTTTT.

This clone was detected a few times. The CDR3 sequence: CASSGQGGNYGYTF. In DNA form, the CDR3 reads TGTGCCAGTAGTGGACAGGGGGGGAACTATGGCTACACCTTC. V is TRBV19 and J is TRBJ1-2; 10 bases match TRBD1. Germline V gives CDR1 LNHDA, CDR2 SQIVND (reference sequence). CDR3 length equals 14 residues. V dropped 5 bases and J dropped 2; count of bases not matched to a gene: 2.

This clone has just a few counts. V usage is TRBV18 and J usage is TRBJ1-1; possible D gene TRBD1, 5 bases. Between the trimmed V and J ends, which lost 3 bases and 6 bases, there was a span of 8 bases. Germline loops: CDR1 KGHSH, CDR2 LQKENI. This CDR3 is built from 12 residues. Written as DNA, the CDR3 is TGTGCCAGCTCACCGAGACAGCCTGAAGCTTTCTTT. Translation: CASSPRQPEAFF.